Sequencing of this T cell receptor (beta chain) was carried out in a study of Ad26.COV2.S vaccination and SARS-CoV-2 variants. Treatment: about 20 received Ad26.COV2.S at low or high dose, single or two shots; roughly five received placebo; per-sample allocation not given. Samples analyzed were those drawn on day 63 after the first vaccine or placebo injection. Germline CDR1 reads LGHNA; CDR2 reads YSLEER. CDR3 length: 18 amino acids. Trimming at V came to 0 bases and at J to 8 bases, leaving 12 bases not matched to a gene. TCRdb's copy holds only in-frame clones and misses some; the assay was immunoSEQ multiplex PCR. The sample carries 410,000 or so clones, around 93% recorded once.

The sequences come from peripheral blood, collected in a trial of Ad26.COV2.S vaccine versus placebo. The V and J genes are TRBV4-3 and TRBJ1-6, with 8 bases identical to TRBD1. This sequence was found in a person between 18 and 60 years old who received the Ad26.COV2.S COVID-19 vaccine or a placebo. CDR3 sequence reads: CASSQDEGFGQGHSPLHF. CDR3 nucleotides: TGCGCCAGCAGCCAAGATGAGGGGTTTGGACAGGGTCATTCACCCCTCCACTTT.